This passage covers 21 T cell receptor beta chains from one sample sequenced in a study of blood T cells in healthy people across ages. The use of a sample-barcoded 5' primer and a J-beta primer mix characterized a second PCR of 7 to 11 cycles. In TCRdb, the 5' RACE reads were re-called with MiXCR into one record per CDR3 protein. The sample has hundreds of thousands of distinct CDR3 sequences, about 48% seen once. Sample: blood. The receptors were gathered from a man aged 25-45 years in good health.

This chain joins TRBV12-3 or TRBV12-4 and TRBJ2-7; TRBD1 aligns across 8 bases. V trimming: 8 bases; J trimming: 0 bases; junction bases outside the gene matches: 9. The CDR3 has 15 amino acids. The CDR3 protein is CASAMLQGGSYEQYF. In DNA, the CDR3 is TGTGCCAGCGCAATGCTACAGGGGGGCTCCTACGAGCAGTACTTC.

The sample holds one count of this clonotype. This could be a read error, since a much larger clone is one nucleotide away. The chain has TRBV12-3 or TRBV12-4 and TRBJ2-3; a possible D gene is TRBD1 (6 bases). There are 13 residues in the CDR3. DNA for the CDR3: TGTGCCAGCAGCCAAGGGGGTGGAGATGCGCAGTATTTT. Translated: CASSQGGGDAQYF.

The CDR3 sequence: CASSLQGPAYEQYF. The CDR3 coding sequence is TGTGCCAGCAGTTTACAGGGACCTGCCTACGAGCAGTACTTC. The chain links TRBV27 to TRBJ2-7; D possibly uses TRBD1 or TRBD2 (5 bases each). V was trimmed by 2 bases and J by 2 bases, leaving 10 bases between them. CDR1 is MNHEY, CDR2 SMNVEV, per germline (reference sequence). The CDR3 loop spans 14 amino acids.

This clonotype was found once. The chain is built from TRBV20-1 and TRBJ1-5; D is undetermined. The germline gives CDR1 DFQATT, CDR2 SNEGSKA (reference sequence). V lost 0 bases to trimming and J lost 5 bases, with 14 bases between them. The CDR3 is made up of 15 amino acids. CDR3 in DNA: TGCAGTGCTAGAGATAGAGGTGGCGGTTATCAGCCCCAGCATTTT. Translating it yields CSARDRGGGYQPQHF.

This chain uses TRBV6-2 or TRBV6-3 with TRBJ1-2; the match to TRBD1 covers 12 bases. V gave up 6 bases and J gave up 5 bases; unmatched junction bases: 13. The CDR3 covers 17 residues. Germline CDR1 MNHEY, CDR2 SVGEGT. CDR3 loop: CASSAPGQGAIGYGYTF. CDR3 bases: TGTGCCAGCAGCGCCCCGGGACAGGGGGCGATAGGATATGGCTACACCTTC.

This clonotype turned up a few times. The chain employs TRBV12-3 or TRBV12-4 and TRBJ1-5, with D hard to call. The CDR3 is made up of 13 amino acids. Trimming shortened V by 8 bases and J by 0 bases, and 8 bases separated the two germline ends. As DNA, the CDR3 is TGTGCCAGCGGGAGGGATAGCAATCAGCCCCAGCATTTT. Its translation: CASGRDSNQPQHF.

The CDR3 nucleotides read TGTGCCAGCAGTCGGACTCGCGATACGCAGTATTTT. This codes for CASSRTRDTQYF. The chain carries TRBV14 and TRBJ2-3; possible D gene TRBD2, 5 bases. Looked up from germline, CDR1 is SGHDN and CDR2 is FVKESK. The germline V and J ends were trimmed by 6 bases and 6 bases, with 10 bases remaining between them. This CDR3 is 12 amino acids long.

In this sample, this clonotype turned up a few times. The chain employs TRBV12-3 or TRBV12-4 and TRBJ1-1, with D tentatively TRBD1 (6 bases). The V gene lost 3 bases and the J gene lost 5 bases, with 16 bases spanning the gap. The CDR3 is 15 residues long. CDR3 DNA sequence: TGTGCCAGCAGTTTTCACAGGGCGATGCGGACTGAAGCTTTCTTT. As protein: CASSFHRAMRTEAFF.

This clonotype was counted between two and nine times. This chain uses TRBV20-1 with TRBJ2-5; D might be TRBD2 (6 bases). The CDR3 consists of 16 residues. Germline lookup yields CDR1 DFQATT and CDR2 SNEGSKA (reference sequence). Between the trimmed V and J ends, which lost 0 bases and 2 bases, there was a span of 16 bases. In DNA form, the CDR3 reads TGCAGTGCTAGAGAAGGCTTCGCCAGCGGGCAAGAGACCCAGTACTTC. This gives the protein CSAREGFASGQETQYF.

The rearrangement links TRBV10-3 to TRBJ2-3; 8 positions agree with TRBD1. CDR1 and CDR2 from the germline V gene are ENHRY and SYGVKD. The CDR3 sequence is 14 residues long. The J segment lost 4 bases and the V segment lost 6 bases, leaving 6 bases of the junction unmatched. In nucleotides, the CDR3 is TGTGCCATCAGGTCAGGGGGCGAAGCAGATACGCAGTATTTT. It codes for CAIRSGGEADTQYF.

This chain uses TRBV6-1 with TRBJ1-6; the match to TRBD1 covers 8 bases. The CDR3 has 13 residues. V was clipped by 7 bases and J by 7 bases; unmatched bases: 3. Per germline, CDR1 MNHNS and CDR2 SASEGT. CDR3 nucleotides: TGTGCCAGCATTCACAGGGGGAATTCACCCCTCCACTTT. This encodes CASIHRGNSPLHF.

The J gene is TRBJ1-2, the V gene TRBV6-1, with 8 nucleotides matching TRBD1. After removal of 4 bases from V and 4 bases from J, the junction contained 8 bases not matched to a gene. CDR1 is MNHNS, CDR2 SASEGT, per germline. The CDR3 totals 15 residues. The CDR3 nucleotides read TGTGCCAGCAGTGTAGAGTGGACAGGGCCCTATGGCTACACCTTC. This sequence encodes CASSVEWTGPYGYTF.

This chain joins TRBV20-1 and TRBJ2-1, with D perhaps TRBD2 (6 bases). Trimming removed 0 bases from V and 8 bases from J, with 14 bases in between. The CDR3 spans 14 residues. CDR1 DFQATT and CDR2 SNEGSKA come from the germline V gene (reference sequence). CDR3 nucleotides: TGCAGTGCTAGAGATAGCGGTAGTAGGTATGAGCAGTTCTTC. Translating gives CSARDSGSRYEQFF.

The chain links TRBV6-2 or TRBV6-3 to TRBJ2-4, with D perhaps TRBD2 (5 bases). The CDR3 consists of 12 residues. Germline CDR1 reads MNHEY; CDR2 reads SVGEGT. Trimming stripped 5 bases from V and 13 bases from J, with 15 bases between. The CDR3 sequence: CASSPILGEQYF. In DNA, the CDR3 is TGTGCCAGCAGTCCTATACTCGGGGAGCAGTACTTC.

This clonotype appeared a few times. The chain couples TRBV20-1 to TRBJ1-1, with 9 bases matching TRBD1. CDR3 length equals 15 residues. Losses at the gene ends were 0 bases for V and 1 base for J; bases not matched to a gene: 3. The germline gives CDR1 DFQATT, CDR2 SNEGSKA (reference sequence). The CDR3 protein is CSAREGQGPNTEAFF. The CDR3 DNA follows: TGCAGTGCTAGAGAGGGACAGGGACCGAACACTGAAGCTTTCTTT.

This chain joins TRBV6-5 and TRBJ2-7; 7 bases agree with TRBD2. This CDR3 spans 13 amino acids. V was pared by 7 bases and J by 2 bases, with 5 bases of the junction left unmatched. The germline CDR1 and CDR2 sequences are MNHEY and SVGAGI. The DNA of the CDR3 is TGTGCCAGCACTCAAGGGAGGGCCTACGAGCAGTACTTC. Protein: CASTQGRAYEQYF.

V and J are TRBV7-2 and TRBJ2-5; D tentatively fits TRBD1 or TRBD2 (5 bases each). CDR1 is SGHTA and CDR2 is FQGNSA in the germline V gene. CDR3 length equals 16 residues. V was shortened by 1 base and J by 0 bases, with 12 bases between the two germline ends. This CDR3 reads CASSLVDGGYQETQYF. DNA of the CDR3: TGTGCCAGCAGCTTAGTTGATGGGGGATACCAAGAGACCCAGTACTTC.

The J gene is TRBJ2-6, the V gene TRBV27, with D unclear. The CDR3 is 16 residues long. V dropped 10 bases and J dropped 4 bases, with 20 bases sitting between them. The germline gives CDR1 MNHEY, CDR2 SMNVEV (reference sequence). The CDR3 here is CAITFSRHFGANVLTF. The DNA for the CDR3 is TGTGCCATCACGTTCAGTAGACATTTCGGGGCCAACGTCCTGACTTTC.

The CDR3: CASSYARLNEKLFF. DNA of the CDR3: TGTGCCAGCAGTTACGCCAGGCTTAATGAAAAACTGTTTTTT. The genes are TRBV6-2 or TRBV6-3 and TRBJ1-4, with D unresolved. In germline, CDR1 is MNHEY, CDR2 SVGEGT. The CDR3 has 14 amino acids. V lost 2 bases to trimming and J lost 4 bases, with 8 bases between them.

The CDR3 sequence is CASSLAGPGNEQFF. The CDR3 coding sequence is TGTGCCAGCAGCTTAGCGGGGCCGGGGAATGAGCAGTTCTTC. The rearrangement uses TRBV7-2 and TRBJ2-1; perhaps D is TRBD1 or TRBD2 (5 bases each). Trimming cost V 0 bases and J 7 bases, with 10 bases left between them. Germline V gives CDR1 SGHTA, CDR2 FQGNSA. The CDR3 spans 14 residues.

The chain uses TRBV28 and TRBJ2-2; D not certain. Germline CDR1 is MDHEN and CDR2 is SYDVKM. This CDR3 spans 16 amino acids. Trimming removed 3 bases at V and 3 bases at J, with 14 bases between. CDR3 amino acids: CASSLVTPGHTGELFF. CDR3 bases: TGTGCCAGCAGTTTGGTAACGCCTGGACACACCGGGGAGCTGTTTTTT. Looking up the rest from reference TRBV28 and TRBJ2-2 gives the full variable domain: DVKVTQSSRYLVKRTGEKVFLECVQDMDHENMFWYRQDPGLGLRLIYFSYDVKMKEKGDIPEGYSVSREKKERFSLILESASTNQTSMYLCASSLVTPGHTGELFFGEGSRLTVL.